This section outlines one TCR beta chain sequence together with its context. This record comes from a study of OX40 agonist ivuxolimab in advanced cancers. Whole-study context: At doses from 0.01 to 10 mg/kg, patients were given intravenous ivuxolimab every 2 weeks.

CDR1 and CDR2 from the germline V gene are SGHAT and FQNNGV. This CDR3 is 15 amino acids long. With V trimmed by 2 bases and J by 9 bases, 6 bases remained unmatched. Clones were read by immunoSEQ multiplex PCR, and TCRdb kept only the in-frame ones, dropping some. The sample contains about 58,000 clones, over 80% of which appear only once. This specimen was CD4+ or CD8+ T cells sorted from blood, taken in a trial of the OX40 agonist ivuxolimab. This sequence joins TRBV11-2 and TRBJ2-1, with TRBD1 matching 11 bases. This clonotype was obtained from an adult with an advanced solid tumor such as melanoma, head and neck, liver or kidney cancer. This CDR3 is CASSLIRTGGREQFF. The DNA for the CDR3 is TGTGCCAGCAGCTTAATCCGGACAGGGGGCCGTGAGCAGTTCTTC.